The 4 T cell receptor beta chains below come from one sample, sequenced in a study of CXCR3-negative and CXCR3-positive naive CD8 T cells. Findings of the study overall: Comparison of naive cells showed more hydrophobic TRB CDR3s in CXCR3-positive than in CXCR3-negative naive cells.

UMI-tagged TRB cDNA libraries were built via 5' RACE. After re-calling the 5' RACE reads, TCRdb lists one entry per CDR3 protein, DNA absent. The sample table sets out roughly 140,000 distinct CDR3 sequences. These receptors have no known antigen. The sequenced sample consisted of naive CXCR3+ CD8+ T cells from blood. Described subset: CD45RO-CCR7+CD27+CD95- naive CD8+ T cells expressing CXCR3 (TNR3+). The receptors originated from a human donor in good health. Some clones in this sample may be carry-over from other donors' samples.

This chain uses TRBV4-3 with TRBJ2-1. Germline CDR1 reads LGHNA; CDR2 reads YSLEER. The CDR3 runs to 14 residues. CDR3 sequence reads: CASSQDFYLNEQFF.

The rearrangement links TRBV27 to TRBJ2-5; TCRdb's assignment of TRBD2 cannot be checked, as there is no DNA. The CDR3 totals 14 residues. CDR1 is MNHEY, CDR2 SMNVEV, per germline (reference sequence). The CDR3 protein is CASSAHSGGETQYF.

This rearrangement joins TRBV4-2 to TRBJ1-1; the TRBD1 assignment by TCRdb is unverifiable without DNA. Germline V gene data show CDR1 as LGHNA and CDR2 as YNFKEQ. The CDR3 loop spans 18 amino acids. The CDR3 reads CASSQVVGAPDWDTEAFF.

This rearrangement joins TRBV6-6 to TRBJ2-3; TCRdb returns TRBD1, unconfirmable since there is no DNA. CDR3 length: 15 residues. Germline CDR1 reads MNHNY; CDR2 reads SVGAGI (reference sequence). This CDR3 is CASSITGGSIDTQYF.